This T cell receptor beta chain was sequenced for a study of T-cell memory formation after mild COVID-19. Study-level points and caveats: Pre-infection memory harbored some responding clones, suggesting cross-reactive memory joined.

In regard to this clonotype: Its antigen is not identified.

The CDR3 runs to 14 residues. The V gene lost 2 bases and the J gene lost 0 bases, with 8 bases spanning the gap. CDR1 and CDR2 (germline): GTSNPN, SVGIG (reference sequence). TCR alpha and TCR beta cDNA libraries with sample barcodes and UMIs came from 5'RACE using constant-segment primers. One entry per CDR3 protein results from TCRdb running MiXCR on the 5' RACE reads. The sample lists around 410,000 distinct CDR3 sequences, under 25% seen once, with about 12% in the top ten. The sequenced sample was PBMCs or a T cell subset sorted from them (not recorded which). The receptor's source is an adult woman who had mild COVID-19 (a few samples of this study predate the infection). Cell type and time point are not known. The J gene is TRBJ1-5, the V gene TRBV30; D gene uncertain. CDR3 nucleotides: TGTGCCTGGAGTACTCAGGTTAGCAATCAGCCCCAGCATTTT. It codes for CAWSTQVSNQPQHF.